This T cell receptor beta chain was obtained from a study of blood T cell repertoires in COVID-19. Using immunoSEQ multiplex PCR, the repertoire was profiled, and TCRdb retains in-frame clones only, with some absent. The sample includes 150,000 to 200,000 clones, around 77% of them seen just once. This CDR3 has 13 residues. V lost 2 bases, J lost 6 bases, and 11 bases lay in between. The chain carries TRBV12-3 or TRBV12-4 and TRBJ2-7; D call uncertain. The clonotype was recovered from a man between 60 and 75 years old with active or convalescent COVID-19. Source material: peripheral blood. DNA for the CDR3: TGTGCCAGCAGTTTACTGGTCCTGGCCGAGCAGTACTTC. Amino acids: CASSLLVLAEQYF.